This is a list of T cell receptor beta chains from one sample in a study of post-analysis software for immune sequencing data. TCRdb re-called the PCR reads through MiXCR, storing one row per CDR3 protein. The sample has about 620,000 distinct CDR3 sequences; about 40% are singletons. The material sequenced was blood. Source of these receptors: a girl between 10 and 17 years old with multiple sclerosis. Both conserved end residues are part of each CDR3. The D gene is left open where the match is weak. Where a row states a size, it is once, few, many or the class of an expanded clone; other rows omit it.

size	D	V	J	length	CDR3	DNA
-	-	TRBV5-5	TRBJ2-3	16	CASSPAGAGGTDTQYF	TGTGCCAGCAGCCCCGCTGGTGCTGGAGGCACAGATACGCAGTATTTT
-	-	TRBV28	TRBJ2-7	21	CASSLDFAMVVGGRAPYEQYF	TGTGCCAGCAGTTTAGATTTCGCTATGGTCGTCGGGGGCAGGGCTCCGTACGAGCAGTACTTC
-	-	TRBV5-1	TRBJ1-2	13	CASTPGQNYGYTF	TGCGCCAGCACCCCAGGTCAAAACTATGGCTACACCTTC
-	TRBD1	TRBV12-3/TRBV12-4	TRBJ1-2	15	CASSLNDRASYGYTF	TGTGCCAGCAGTTTAAACGACAGGGCCAGCTATGGCTACACCTTC
-	-	TRBV7-3	TRBJ2-1	14	CASSLTSTGNEQFF	TGTGCCAGCAGCTTAACGAGTACTGGAAATGAGCAGTTCTTC
-	TRBD1	TRBV28	TRBJ1-2	14	CASSDTGQGDGYTF	TGTGCCAGCAGTGACACCGGACAGGGCGATGGCTACACCTTC
-	-	TRBV7-2	TRBJ2-6	16	CASSPSLSSGANVLTF	TGTGCCAGCAGTCCATCCTTATCCTCTGGGGCCAACGTCCTGACTTTC
few	-	TRBV11-2	TRBJ2-3	15	CASSLALGSGDTQYF	TGTGCCAGCAGCTTAGCTTTAGGGTCAGGGGATACGCAGTATTTT
-	TRBD2	TRBV6-5	TRBJ2-1	15	CASTWTSGSYNEQFF	TGTGCCAGCACCTGGACTAGCGGCAGTTACAATGAGCAGTTCTTC
-	-	TRBV5-1	TRBJ2-5	15	CASSPDPGIQETQYF	TGCGCCAGCAGCCCGGACCCAGGAATACAAGAGACCCAGTACTTC
few	-	TRBV6-4	TRBJ2-1	12	CASFLTVNEQFF	TGTGCCAGCTTCTTGACCGTCAATGAGCAGTTCTTC
-	-	TRBV12-3/TRBV12-4	TRBJ2-7	12	CASSGPPNEQYF	TGTGCCAGCAGCGGACCGCCGAATGAGCAGTACTTC
-	TRBD1	TRBV29-1	TRBJ2-7	17	CSVEVWGADRGPYEQYF	TGCAGCGTTGAAGTTTGGGGGGCCGACAGGGGACCCTACGAGCAGTACTTC
few	TRBD1	TRBV20-1	TRBJ2-5	13	CSASRDRQETQYF	TGCAGTGCTAGCAGGGACAGGCAAGAGACCCAGTACTTC
few	-	TRBV6-5	TRBJ2-7	15	CASTYGGSGTYEQYF	TGTGCCAGCACCTATGGGGGTAGCGGCACCTACGAGCAGTACTTC
-	TRBD2	TRBV7-6	TRBJ2-1	17	CASSLVGGETSYNEQFF	TGTGCCAGCAGCTTAGTGGGGGGGGAGACGTCCTACAATGAGCAGTTCTTC
-	-	TRBV7-2	TRBJ1-1	15	CASSLAVSLNTEAFF	TGTGCCAGCAGCTTAGCCGTCAGCTTGAACACTGAAGCTTTCTTT
-	-	TRBV20-1	TRBJ2-6	14	CSAVKNSGANVLTF	TGCAGTGCTGTAAAAAACTCTGGGGCCAACGTCCTGACTTTC
-	TRBD1	TRBV25-1	TRBJ2-3	14	CASSDGDSTDTQYF	TGTGCCAGCAGTGACGGGGACAGTACAGATACGCAGTATTTT
-	-	TRBV20-1	TRBJ1-5	12	CSARAGNQPQHF	TGCAGTGCTAGAGCTGGCAATCAGCCCCAGCATTTT
-	-	TRBV7-8	TRBJ2-4	13	CASSFGTEQEQYF	TGTGCCAGCAGCTTCGGAACAGAACAGGAGCAGTACTTC
-	-	TRBV11-2	TRBJ2-5	15	CASSINRRAQETQYF	TGTGCCAGCAGCATAAACCGGAGGGCACAAGAGACCCAGTACTTC
few	-	TRBV20-1	TRBJ1-2	12	CSASGENYGYTF	TGCAGTGCTTCCGGGGAAAACTATGGCTACACCTTC
-	TRBD1	TRBV12-3/TRBV12-4	TRBJ2-5	12	CASRGTAETQYF	TGTGCCAGCAGGGGGACAGCGGAGACCCAGTACTTC
-	-	TRBV11-2	TRBJ2-7	16	CASSLAGTGVSYEQYF	TGTGCCAGCAGCTTGGCCGGGACGGGGGTCTCCTACGAGCAGTACTTC
-	TRBD1	TRBV12-3/TRBV12-4	TRBJ2-3	16	CASSPPTGGGTDTQYF	TGTGCCAGCAGTCCGCCCACAGGGGGTGGCACAGATACGCAGTATTTT
-	-	TRBV12-3/TRBV12-4	TRBJ1-4	18	CASTQTPGRGTTNEKLFF	TGTGCCAGCACCCAAACTCCGGGAAGAGGAACAACTAATGAAAAACTGTTTTTT
-	-	TRBV9	TRBJ2-1	12	CASSSPDREQFF	TGTGCCAGCAGCTCTCCAGACAGGGAGCAGTTCTTC
-	-	TRBV6-5	TRBJ2-3	17	CASSYSYTGARTDTQYF	TGTGCCAGCAGTTACTCTTACACGGGGGCCCGCACAGATACGCAGTATTTT
-	-	TRBV5-1	TRBJ2-1	15	CASSLSGPTLNEQFF	TGCGCCAGCAGCCTTAGCGGCCCTACTCTGAATGAGCAGTTCTTC
-	TRBD2	TRBV12-3/TRBV12-4	TRBJ2-1	13	CASRLALNNEQFF	TGTGCCAGCAGACTAGCGTTAAACAATGAGCAGTTCTTC
-	TRBD2	TRBV5-1	TRBJ2-7	16	CASSLSTSSSSYEQYF	TGCGCCAGCAGCTTGTCGACTAGCTCCAGCTCCTACGAGCAGTACTTC
-	TRBD2	TRBV20-1	TRBJ2-3	12	CSVKREVDTQYF	TGCAGTGTTAAGCGGGAGGTAGATACGCAGTATTTT
few	TRBD2	TRBV6-4	TRBJ2-3	15	CASSSTSGGGDTQYF	TGTGCCAGCAGTTCTACTAGCGGGGGCGGAGATACGCAGTATTTT
-	TRBD2	TRBV4-2	TRBJ2-7	16	CASSRLPGTTHYEQYF	TGTGCCAGCAGTCGACTCCCCGGGACTACGCACTACGAGCAGTACTTC
-	-	TRBV12-3/TRBV12-4	TRBJ2-7	14	CASTTRIQGYEQYF	TGTGCCAGCACCACAAGGATTCAGGGGTACGAGCAGTACTTC
-	-	TRBV20-1	TRBJ2-7	14	CSAEDSWGPDEQHF	TGCAGTGCTGAGGACAGTTGGGGACCCGACGAGCAGCACTTC
-	-	TRBV2	TRBJ1-5	15	CASREGRNSNQPQHF	TGTGCCAGCAGGGAAGGGAGAAATAGCAATCAGCCCCAGCATTTT
-	-	TRBV27	TRBJ2-7	15	CAGSLRGTPVLEQYF	TGTGCCGGCAGCCTCAGGGGCACCCCCGTACTCGAGCAGTACTTC
-	TRBD1	TRBV6-5	TRBJ1-1	13	CASSWLSGGEAFF	TGTGCCAGCAGTTGGCTCTCAGGGGGCGAAGCTTTCTTT
-	-	TRBV11-2	TRBJ2-3	14	CASSLDPKADTQYF	TGTGCCAGCAGCTTAGATCCCAAGGCAGATACGCAGTATTTT
-	TRBD2	TRBV10-2	TRBJ2-7	16	CASLRGGRGFNYEQYF	TGCGCCAGTCTCCGGGGGGGAAGGGGCTTCAACTACGAGCAGTACTTC
few	TRBD2	TRBV10-2	TRBJ2-7	13	CASSEREVYEQYF	TGCGCCAGCAGCGAGCGGGAGGTCTACGAGCAGTACTTC
-	-	TRBV6-6	TRBJ2-7	14	CASSSDQGSYEQYF	TGTGCCAGCAGTTCCGACCAGGGATCCTACGAGCAGTACTTC